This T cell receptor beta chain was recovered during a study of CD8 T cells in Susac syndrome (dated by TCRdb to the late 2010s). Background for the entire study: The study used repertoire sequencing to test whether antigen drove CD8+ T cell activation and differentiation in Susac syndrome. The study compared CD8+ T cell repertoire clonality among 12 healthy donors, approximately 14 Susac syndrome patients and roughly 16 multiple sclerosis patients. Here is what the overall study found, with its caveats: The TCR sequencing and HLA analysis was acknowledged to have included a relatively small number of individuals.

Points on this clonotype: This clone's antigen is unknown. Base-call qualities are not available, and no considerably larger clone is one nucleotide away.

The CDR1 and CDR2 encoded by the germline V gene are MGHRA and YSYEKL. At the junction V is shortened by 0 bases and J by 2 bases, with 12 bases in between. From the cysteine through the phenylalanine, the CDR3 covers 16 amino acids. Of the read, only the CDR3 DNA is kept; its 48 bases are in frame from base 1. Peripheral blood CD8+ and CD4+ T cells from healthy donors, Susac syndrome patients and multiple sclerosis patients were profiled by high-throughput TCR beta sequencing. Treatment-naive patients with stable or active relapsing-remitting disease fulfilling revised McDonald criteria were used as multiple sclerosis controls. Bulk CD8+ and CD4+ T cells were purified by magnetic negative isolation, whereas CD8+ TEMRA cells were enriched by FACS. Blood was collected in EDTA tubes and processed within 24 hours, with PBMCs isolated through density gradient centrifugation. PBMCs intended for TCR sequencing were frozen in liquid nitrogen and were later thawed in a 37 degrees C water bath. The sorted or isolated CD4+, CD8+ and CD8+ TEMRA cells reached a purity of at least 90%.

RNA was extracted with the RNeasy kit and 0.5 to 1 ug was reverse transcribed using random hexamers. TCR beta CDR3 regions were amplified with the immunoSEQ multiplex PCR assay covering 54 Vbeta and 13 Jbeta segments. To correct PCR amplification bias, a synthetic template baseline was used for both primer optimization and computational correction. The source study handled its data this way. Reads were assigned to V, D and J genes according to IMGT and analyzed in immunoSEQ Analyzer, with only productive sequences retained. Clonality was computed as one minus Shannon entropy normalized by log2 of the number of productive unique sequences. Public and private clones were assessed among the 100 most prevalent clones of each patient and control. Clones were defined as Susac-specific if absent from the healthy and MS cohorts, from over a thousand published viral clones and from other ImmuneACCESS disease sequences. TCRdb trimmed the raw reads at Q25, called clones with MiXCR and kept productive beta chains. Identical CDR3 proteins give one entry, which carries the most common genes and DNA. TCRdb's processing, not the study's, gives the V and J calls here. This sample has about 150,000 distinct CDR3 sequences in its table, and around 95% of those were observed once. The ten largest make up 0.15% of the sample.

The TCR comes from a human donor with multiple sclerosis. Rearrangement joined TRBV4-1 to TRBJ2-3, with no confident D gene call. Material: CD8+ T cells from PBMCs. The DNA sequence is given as TGCGCCAGCAGCCAAGAGGGCGCGGACGACACAGATACGCAGTATTTT. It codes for CASSQEGADDTDTQYF.